The source of this T cell receptor beta chain is a study of neurological immune-mediated disorders. General study points: No CDR3 amino acid sequences recurred among expanded clones across subjects, suggesting private repertoires in all groups.

Synthesis of cDNA was performed by 5'RACE using 10-nucleotide random UMIs. Every sequencing run gave over 190 million TCR-beta sequences, taken from 15-18 subjects. TCRdb used MiXCR to reprocess the 5' RACE reads, holding one entry per CDR3 protein. Among around 71,000 distinct CDR3 sequences listed, roughly 15% were seen once. V was clipped by 0 bases and J by 5 bases, with 17 bases between them. Germline V gene lookup returns CDR1 MGHRA and CDR2 YSYEKL. The CDR3 spans 16 residues. This clonotype was counted many times. The antigen is unknown. The time point: longitudinal time-point 1 (baseline). The origin of this receptor is a female donor with HTLV-1-associated myelopathy (HAM/TSP). Sample: PBMCs. This chain links TRBV4-1 with TRBJ2-7; maybe TRBD1 (6 bases). The CDR3 is CASSQEGRGWANEQYF. CDR3 nucleotides: TGCGCCAGCAGCCAAGAGGGAAGGGGGTGGGCGAACGAGCAGTACTTC.